These T cell receptor beta chains were read from a single sample in a study of human T cells and chemical hapten exposure. TCRdb re-called the RACE reads through MiXCR, storing one row per CDR3 protein. Among over 70,000 distinct CDR3 sequences listed, roughly 10% were seen once. This sample comprised whole blood, obtained in connection with sensitization to the hapten diphenylcyclopropenone (DPC). The receptor set was obtained from a woman under 40 with alopecia areata. Some clones in this sample may be carry-over from other donors' samples. Both conserved end residues are part of each CDR3. Each record gives: D gene, V gene, clone size, J gene, CDR3 protein, CDR3 DNA. D genes are given only for firm matches. Part of the rows lack a size; the others show once, few, many or a class for expanded clones.

TRBD2	TRBV29-1	many	TRBJ2-5	CSTSGRVRETQYF	TGCAGTACTAGCGGGAGGGTCAGAGAGACCCAGTACTTC
.	TRBV29-1	many	TRBJ1-5	CSVEDHGAGQPQHF	TGCAGCGTTGAAGATCACGGGGCTGGGCAGCCCCAGCATTTT
.	TRBV20-1	.	TRBJ1-5	CCAGRNFGNQPQHF	TGCTGTGCTGGAAGAAATTTCGGCAATCAGCCCCAGCATTTT
TRBD2	TRBV10-2	.	TRBJ2-5	CASAWGLQETQYF	TGCGCCAGTGCATGGGGACTACAAGAGACCCAGTACTTC
.	TRBV7-2	few	TRBJ2-1	CASSFLGGSYNEQFF	TGTGCCAGCAGCTTCCTGGGCGGATCCTACAATGAGCAGTTCTTC
TRBD1	TRBV7-2	many	TRBJ1-2	CAIDRGRTNYGYTF	TGTGCCATCGACAGGGGGCGAACTAACTATGGCTACACCTTC
.	TRBV7-3	few	TRBJ1-6	CASSLTGNSPLHF	TGTGCCAGCAGCTTAACGGGGAATTCACCCCTCCACTTT
.	TRBV7-6	many	TRBJ1-4	CASSSGSRRNEKLFF	TGTGCCAGCAGCTCGGGGAGCAGACGTAATGAAAAACTGTTTTTT
.	TRBV3-1	.	TRBJ2-5	CASSLLLRDQETQYF	TGTGCCAGCAGCCTGCTCCTCCGGGACCAAGAGACCCAGTACTTC
.	TRBV29-1	.	TRBJ2-5	CSVRAEGETQYF	TGCAGCGTGAGGGCGGAGGGGGAGACCCAGTACTTC
.	TRBV9	.	TRBJ2-3	CASSSMQTDTQYF	TGTGCCAGCAGCTCCATGCAAACAGATACGCAGTATTTT
TRBD1	TRBV18	many	TRBJ2-4	CASSPGTENIQYF	TGTGCCAGCTCACCAGGGACAGAAAACATTCAGTACTTC
TRBD2	TRBV7-9	.	TRBJ2-3	CASSLSGGAQYF	TGTGCCAGCAGCCTCAGTGGGGGGGCGCAGTATTTT
.	TRBV20-1	many	TRBJ1-6	CSARDFQGRTYNSPLHF	TGCAGTGCTAGAGATTTCCAGGGGAGGACCTATAATTCACCCCTCCACTTT
.	TRBV3-1	few	TRBJ2-5	CASSQTRVWGNPQETQYF	TGTGCCAGCAGCCAAACGAGGGTTTGGGGGAACCCCCAAGAGACCCAGTACTTC
.	TRBV19	many	TRBJ2-5	CASSMDRETQYF	TGTGCCAGTAGTATGGATCGAGAGACCCAGTACTTC
TRBD1	TRBV6-1	many	TRBJ1-6	CASTGGEGSPLHF	TGTGCCAGCACAGGGGGCGAGGGTTCACCCCTCCACTTT
TRBD1	TRBV5-1	.	TRBJ1-2	CASSLVGQEYGYTF	TGCGCCAGCAGCCTGGTGGGACAGGAATATGGCTACACCTTC
TRBD2	TRBV3-1	.	TRBJ2-1	CASSQAGGMTGQFF	TGTGCCAGCAGCCAAGCCGGGGGGATGACTGGGCAGTTCTTC
.	TRBV7-9	many	TRBJ2-3	CASSPLDSGTDTQYF	TGTGCCAGCAGCCCCCTCGACAGCGGGACAGATACGCAGTATTTT
TRBD1	TRBV28	.	TRBJ1-4	CASSRDRGHEKLFF	TGTGCCAGCAGCCGGGACAGGGGGCATGAAAAACTGTTTTTT
TRBD1	TRBV28	.	TRBJ1-2	CASNRGYGYTF	TGTGCCAGCAACAGGGGCTATGGCTACACCTTC